This T cell receptor beta chain was recorded in a study of blood T cell repertoires in COVID-19. Background on the study: Sites across the United States, Italy and Spain contributed samples from acute and convalescent COVID-19. PBMCs, B-cell-depleted T cells, or T cells provided the cDNA or gDNA that made up the material.

The CDR3 runs to 18 residues. In the authors' workflow: For nucleated cells, counts were estimated from reference gene primer amplification. Only in-frame clones appear in the TCRdb table, and some are missing; sequencing was by immunoSEQ multiplex PCR. V, J and clone size are taken as reported in that table, and D and trimming were inferred from the DNA itself. The sample lists 60,000 or so clones; 78% were seen once. The V and J genes are TRBV1 and TRBJ2-7; the table gives TRBD2 as D, unverified against the DNA. TRBV1 corresponds to a pseudogene. This TCR came from a human donor in a cohort sampled during active COVID-19. Sequencing was carried out using peripheral blood. CDR3 sequence reads: CTSSPDPGSGRHHYEQYF. The CDR3 DNA reads as TGCACCAGCAGCCCCGATCCCGGAAGCGGCCGACACCACTACGAGCAGTACTTC.